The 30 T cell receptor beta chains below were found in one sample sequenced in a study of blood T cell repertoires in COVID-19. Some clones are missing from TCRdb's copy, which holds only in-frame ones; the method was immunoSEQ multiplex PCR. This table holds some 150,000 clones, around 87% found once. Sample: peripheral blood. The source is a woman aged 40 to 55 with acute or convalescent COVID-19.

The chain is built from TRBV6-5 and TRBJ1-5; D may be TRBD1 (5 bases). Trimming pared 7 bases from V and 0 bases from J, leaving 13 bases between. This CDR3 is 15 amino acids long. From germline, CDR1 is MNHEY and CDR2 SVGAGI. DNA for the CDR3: TGTGCCAGCAAGGGGAACCTAAATAGCAATCAGCCCCAGCATTTT. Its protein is CASKGNLNSNQPQHF.

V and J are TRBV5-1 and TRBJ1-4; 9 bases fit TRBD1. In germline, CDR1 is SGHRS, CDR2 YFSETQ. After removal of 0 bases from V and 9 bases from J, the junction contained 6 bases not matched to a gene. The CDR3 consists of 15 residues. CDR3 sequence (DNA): TGCGCCAGCAGCTTGGAGGGACAGGGTCTGAAAAAACTGTTTTTT. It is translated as CASSLEGQGLKKLFF. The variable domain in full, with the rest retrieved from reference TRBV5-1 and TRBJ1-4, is KAGVTQTPRYLIKTRGQQVTLSCSPISGHRSVSWYQQTPGQGLQFLFEYFSETQRNKGNFPGRFSGRQFSNSRSEMNVSTLELGDSALYLCASSLEGQGLKKLFFGSGTQLSVL.

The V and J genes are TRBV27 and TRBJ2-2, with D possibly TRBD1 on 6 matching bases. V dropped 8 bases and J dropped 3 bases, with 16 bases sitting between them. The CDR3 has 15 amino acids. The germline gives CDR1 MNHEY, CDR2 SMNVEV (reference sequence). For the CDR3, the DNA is TGTGCCAGCCAAGATGGGGGCAGCTACACCGGGGAGCTGTTTTTT. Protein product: CASQDGGSYTGELFF.

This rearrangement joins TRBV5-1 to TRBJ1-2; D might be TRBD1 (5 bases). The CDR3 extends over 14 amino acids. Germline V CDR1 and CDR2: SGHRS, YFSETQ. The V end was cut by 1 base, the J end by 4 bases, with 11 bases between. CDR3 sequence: CASSLTGERYGYTF. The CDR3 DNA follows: TGCGCCAGCAGCTTGACGGGGGAGCGCTATGGCTACACCTTC. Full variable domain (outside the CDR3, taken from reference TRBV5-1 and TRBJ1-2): KAGVTQTPRYLIKTRGQQVTLSCSPISGHRSVSWYQQTPGQGLQFLFEYFSETQRNKGNFPGRFSGRQFSNSRSEMNVSTLELGDSALYLCASSLTGERYGYTFGSGTRLTVV.

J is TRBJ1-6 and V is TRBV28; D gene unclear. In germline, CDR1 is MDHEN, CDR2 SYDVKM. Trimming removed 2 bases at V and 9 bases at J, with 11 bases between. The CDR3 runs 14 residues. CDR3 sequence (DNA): TGTGCCAGCAGTTTAGAATCGGGTATTTCACCCCTCCACTTT. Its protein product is CASSLESGISPLHF.

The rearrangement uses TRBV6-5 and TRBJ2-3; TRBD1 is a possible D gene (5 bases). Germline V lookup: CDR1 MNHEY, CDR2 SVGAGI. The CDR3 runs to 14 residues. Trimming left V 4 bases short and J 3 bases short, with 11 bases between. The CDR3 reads CASSFQGRTDTQYF. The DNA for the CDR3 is TGTGCCAGCAGTTTCCAGGGAAGGACAGATACGCAGTATTTT.

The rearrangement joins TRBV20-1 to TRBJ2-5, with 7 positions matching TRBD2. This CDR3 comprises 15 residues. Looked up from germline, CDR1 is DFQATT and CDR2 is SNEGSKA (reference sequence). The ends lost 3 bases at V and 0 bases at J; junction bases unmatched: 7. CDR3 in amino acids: CSASQGLLYQETQYF. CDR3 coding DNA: TGCAGTGCTAGTCAGGGACTATTGTACCAAGAGACCCAGTACTTC.

The CDR3 DNA reads TGCAGCGTGAGGGACAGGGGAAGGACAGATACGCAGTATTTT. Translated, it gives CSVRDRGRTDTQYF. The chain uses TRBV29-1 and TRBJ2-3; 10 positions match TRBD1. The CDR3 has 14 residues. V lost 6 bases, J lost 3 bases, and 6 bases stayed unmatched. Germline lookup yields CDR1 SQVTM and CDR2 ANQGSEA.

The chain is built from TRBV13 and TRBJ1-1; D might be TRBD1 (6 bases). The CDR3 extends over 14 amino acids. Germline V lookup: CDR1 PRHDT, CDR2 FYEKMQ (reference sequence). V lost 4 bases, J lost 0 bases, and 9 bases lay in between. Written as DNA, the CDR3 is TGTGCCAGCAGCTCCGGGGACATGAACACTGAAGCTTTCTTT. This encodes CASSSGDMNTEAFF.

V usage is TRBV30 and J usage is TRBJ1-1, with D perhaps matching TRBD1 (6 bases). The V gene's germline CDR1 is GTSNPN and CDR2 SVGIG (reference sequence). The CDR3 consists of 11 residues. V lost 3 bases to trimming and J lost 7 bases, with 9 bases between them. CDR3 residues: CAWSGTFEAFF. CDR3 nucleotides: TGTGCCTGGAGCGGGACATTTGAAGCTTTCTTT.

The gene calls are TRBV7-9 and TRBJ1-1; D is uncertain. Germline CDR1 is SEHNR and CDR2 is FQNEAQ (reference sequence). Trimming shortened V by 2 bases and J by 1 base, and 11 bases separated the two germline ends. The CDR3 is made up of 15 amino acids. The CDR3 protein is CASSLTDYGNTEAFF. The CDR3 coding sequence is TGTGCCAGCAGCTTAACAGACTATGGGAACACTGAAGCTTTCTTT.

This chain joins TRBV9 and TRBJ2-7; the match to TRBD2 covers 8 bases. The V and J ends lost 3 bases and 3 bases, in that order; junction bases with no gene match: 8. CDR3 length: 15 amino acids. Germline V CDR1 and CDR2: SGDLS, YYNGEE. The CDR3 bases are TGTGCCAGCAGCGCCCATAGCGGGGACGGCTACGAGCAGTACTTC. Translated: CASSAHSGDGYEQYF.

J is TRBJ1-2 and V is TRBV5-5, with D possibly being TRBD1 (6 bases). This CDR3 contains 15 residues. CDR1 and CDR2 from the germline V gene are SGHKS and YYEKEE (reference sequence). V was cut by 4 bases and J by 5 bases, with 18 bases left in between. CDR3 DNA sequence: TGTGCCAGCAGCAATAGCGAGGGGGAATTATATGGCTACACCTTC. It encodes CASSNSEGELYGYTF.

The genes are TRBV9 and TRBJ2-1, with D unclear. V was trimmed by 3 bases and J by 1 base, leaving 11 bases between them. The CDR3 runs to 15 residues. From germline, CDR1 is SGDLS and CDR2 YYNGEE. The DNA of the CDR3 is TGTGCCAGCAGCGAATATGCAGGTTCCTACAATGAGCAGTTCTTC. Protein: CASSEYAGSYNEQFF. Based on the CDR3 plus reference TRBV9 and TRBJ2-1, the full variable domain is DSGVTQTPKHLITATGQRVTLRCSPRSGDLSVYWYQQSLDQGLQFLIQYYNGEERAKGNILERFSAQQFPDLHSELNLSSLELGDSALYFCASSEYAGSYNEQFFGPGTRLTVL.

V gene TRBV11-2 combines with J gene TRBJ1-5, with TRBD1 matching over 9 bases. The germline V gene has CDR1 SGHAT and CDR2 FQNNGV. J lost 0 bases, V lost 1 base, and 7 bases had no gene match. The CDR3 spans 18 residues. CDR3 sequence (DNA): TGTGCCAGCAGCTTAGGGAGGACAGGGGCTGATAGCAATCAGCCCCAGCATTTT. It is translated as CASSLGRTGADSNQPQHF.

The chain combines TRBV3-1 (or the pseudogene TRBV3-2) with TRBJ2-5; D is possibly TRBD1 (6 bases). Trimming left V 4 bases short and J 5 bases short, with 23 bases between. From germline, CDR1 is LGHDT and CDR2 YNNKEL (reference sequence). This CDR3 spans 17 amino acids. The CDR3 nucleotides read TGTGCCAGCAGCCTAAGCTCGGGACCGCGCCAGGGGGAGACCCAGTACTTC. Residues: CASSLSSGPRQGETQYF.

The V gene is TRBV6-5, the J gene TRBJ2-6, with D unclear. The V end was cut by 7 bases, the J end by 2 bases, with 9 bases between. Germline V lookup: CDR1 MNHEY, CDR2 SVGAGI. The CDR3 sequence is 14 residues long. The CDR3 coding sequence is TGTGCCAGCACTCGGGTGACTGGGGCCAACGTCCTGACTTTC. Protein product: CASTRVTGANVLTF.

CDR3 DNA: TGTGCCAGCAGCCCGGGATCCACAGATACGCAGTATTTT. This sequence encodes CASSPGSTDTQYF. V gene TRBV7-9 combines with J gene TRBJ2-3, with TRBD2 as a possible D gene (5 bases). In germline, CDR1 is SEHNR, CDR2 FQNEAQ (reference sequence). With 5 bases removed from V and 2 bases from J, the gap between germline ends came to 8 bases. The CDR3 runs 13 residues.

CDR3 region: CASSQSAGAGNYGYTF. The CDR3 DNA reads as TGTGCCAGCAGCCAGAGCGCAGGGGCAGGCAACTATGGCTACACCTTC. The chain employs TRBV3-1 (or the pseudogene TRBV3-2) and TRBJ1-2, with D maybe TRBD1 (6 bases). V shed 3 bases and J shed 2 bases, with 16 bases lying between them. This CDR3 spans 16 amino acids. Germline CDR1 is LGHDT and CDR2 is YNNKEL (reference sequence).

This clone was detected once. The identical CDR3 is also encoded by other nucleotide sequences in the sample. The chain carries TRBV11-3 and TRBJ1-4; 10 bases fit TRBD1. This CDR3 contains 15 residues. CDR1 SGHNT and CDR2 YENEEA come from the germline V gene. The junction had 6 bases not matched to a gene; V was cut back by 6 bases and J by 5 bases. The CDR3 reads CASRRPGQGNEKLFF. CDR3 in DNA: TGTGCCAGCAGACGACCGGGACAGGGGAATGAAAAACTGTTTTTT.

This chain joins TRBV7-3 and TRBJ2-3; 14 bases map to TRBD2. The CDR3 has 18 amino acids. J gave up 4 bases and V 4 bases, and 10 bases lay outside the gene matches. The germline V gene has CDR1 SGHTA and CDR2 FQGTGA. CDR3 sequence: CASSSSGTSGRTPDTQYF. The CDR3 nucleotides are TGTGCCAGCAGCTCTTCCGGGACTAGCGGGAGAACGCCAGATACGCAGTATTTT.

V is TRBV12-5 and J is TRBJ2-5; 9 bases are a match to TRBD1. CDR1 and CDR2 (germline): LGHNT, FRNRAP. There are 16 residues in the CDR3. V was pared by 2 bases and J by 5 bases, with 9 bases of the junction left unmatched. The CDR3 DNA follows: TGTGCTAGTGGTTTGCCTACGGACAGGGGAACGGAGACCCAGTACTTC. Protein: CASGLPTDRGTETQYF.

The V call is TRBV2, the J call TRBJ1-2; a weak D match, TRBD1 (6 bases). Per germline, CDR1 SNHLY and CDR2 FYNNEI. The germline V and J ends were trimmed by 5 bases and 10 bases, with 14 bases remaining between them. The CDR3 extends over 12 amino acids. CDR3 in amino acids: CASSSQTGLYTF. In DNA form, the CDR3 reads TGTGCCAGCAGTTCCCAGACAGGACTCTACACCTTC.

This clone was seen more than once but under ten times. The DNA for the CDR3 is TGTGCCATCAGTGAGTCAGCAGGGAACACTGAAGCTTTCTTT. As protein: CAISESAGNTEAFF. The chain joins TRBV10-3 to TRBJ1-1; the D is unclear. V lost 0 bases to trimming and J lost 1 base, with 6 bases between them. There are 14 residues in the CDR3. Germline CDR1 and CDR2: ENHRY and SYGVKD.

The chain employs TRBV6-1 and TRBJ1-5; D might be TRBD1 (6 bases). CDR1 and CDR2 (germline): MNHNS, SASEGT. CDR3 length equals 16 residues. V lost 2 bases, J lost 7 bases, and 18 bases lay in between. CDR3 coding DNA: TGTGCCAGCAGTGAATCCCCCAGGGGATCGTTGCAGCCCCAGCATTTT. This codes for CASSESPRGSLQPQHF.

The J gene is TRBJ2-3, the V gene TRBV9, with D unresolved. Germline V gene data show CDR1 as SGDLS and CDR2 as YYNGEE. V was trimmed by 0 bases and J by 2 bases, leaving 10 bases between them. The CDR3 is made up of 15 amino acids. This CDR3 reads CASSVGHEATDTQYF. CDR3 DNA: TGTGCCAGCAGCGTAGGTCATGAAGCCACAGATACGCAGTATTTT.

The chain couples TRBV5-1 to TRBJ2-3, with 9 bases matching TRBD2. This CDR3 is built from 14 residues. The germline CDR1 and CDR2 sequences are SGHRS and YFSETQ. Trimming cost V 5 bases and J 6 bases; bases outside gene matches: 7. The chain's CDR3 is CASSSSGEWDTQYF. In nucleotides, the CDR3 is TGCGCCAGCAGTTCTAGCGGGGAGTGGGATACGCAGTATTTT.

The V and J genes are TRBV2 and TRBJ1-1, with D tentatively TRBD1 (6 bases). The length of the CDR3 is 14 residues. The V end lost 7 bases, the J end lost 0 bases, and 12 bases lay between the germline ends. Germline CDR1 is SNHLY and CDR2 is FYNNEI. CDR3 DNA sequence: TGTGCCAGCACCTATCAGGGGATGAACACTGAAGCTTTCTTT. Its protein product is CASTYQGMNTEAFF.

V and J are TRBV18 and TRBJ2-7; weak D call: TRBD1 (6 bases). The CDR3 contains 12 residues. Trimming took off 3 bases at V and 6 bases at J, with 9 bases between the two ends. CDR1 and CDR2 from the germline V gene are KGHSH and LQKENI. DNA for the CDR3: TGTGCCAGCTCACCCGGGACACCCGAGCAGTACTTC. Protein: CASSPGTPEQYF.

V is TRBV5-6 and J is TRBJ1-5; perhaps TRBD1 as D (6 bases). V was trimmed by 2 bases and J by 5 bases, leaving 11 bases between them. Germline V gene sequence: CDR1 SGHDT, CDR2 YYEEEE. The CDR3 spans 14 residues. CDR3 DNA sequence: TGTGCCAGCAGCTTCAGGGGTTTTGATCAGCCCCAGCATTTT. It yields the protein CASSFRGFDQPQHF.